A single sample is the source of the 21 T cell receptor beta chains below, sequenced in a study of blood T cell repertoires in COVID-19. Profiling relied on immunoSEQ multiplex PCR, and the TCRdb table lists in-frame clones only, not all of them. The data show under 200,000 clones, more than 85% seen once. Sequencing was done on a sample of PBMCs or T cells enriched from blood (not recorded which). These receptors came from a woman aged 45-59 years who had recovered from COVID-19.

The rearrangement uses TRBV27 and TRBJ2-1; D perhaps matches TRBD1 (6 bases). The CDR3 runs 14 residues. Trimming removed 3 bases at V and 2 bases at J, with 8 bases between. CDR1 and CDR2 from the germline V gene are MNHEY and SMNVEV (reference sequence). Here the CDR3 reads CASSFRDTYNEQFF. CDR3 bases: TGTGCCAGCAGTTTCCGGGACACCTACAATGAGCAGTTCTTC.

V gene TRBV11-2 combines with J gene TRBJ2-5; 10 bases match TRBD1. The trim removed 1 base at V and 6 bases at J, leaving 5 bases unmatched. The CDR3 is 15 residues long. Germline V gene data show CDR1 as SGHAT and CDR2 as FQNNGV. The CDR3: CASSLGGGQGQTQYF. CDR3 coding DNA: TGTGCCAGCAGCTTAGGGGGGGGACAGGGGCAGACCCAGTACTTC. The whole variable domain, filled in from reference TRBV11-2 and TRBJ2-5, reads EAGVAQSPRYKIIEKRQSVAFWCNPISGHATLYWYQQILGQGPKLLIQFQNNGVVDDSQLPKDRFSAERLKGVDSTLKIQPAKLEDSAVYLCASSLGGGQGQTQYFGPGTRLLVL.

The rearrangement uses TRBV20-1 and TRBJ2-7; 7 nucleotides align to TRBD1. CDR3 length: 11 amino acids. Germline-derived CDR1 and CDR2 are DFQATT and SNEGSKA (reference sequence). V trimming: 4 bases; J trimming: 9 bases; junction bases outside the gene matches: 6. The CDR3 nucleotides are TGCAGTGCTATACAGGGGAATATGCAGTACTTC. This sequence encodes CSAIQGNMQYF.

The chain uses TRBV7-2 and TRBJ2-7; D perhaps matches TRBD2 (5 bases). This CDR3 spans 15 amino acids. Trimming shortened V by 1 base and J by 5 bases, and 15 bases separated the two germline ends. CDR1 is SGHTA, CDR2 FQGNSA, per germline. The CDR3 sequence: CASSLVPGVTNEQYF. CDR3 nucleotides: TGTGCCAGCAGCTTAGTACCCGGGGTAACCAACGAGCAGTACTTC.

This sequence joins TRBV30 and TRBJ2-7, with D uncertain. Germline assignment: CDR1 GTSNPN and CDR2 SVGIG (reference sequence). Trimming took off 0 bases at V and 5 bases at J, with 5 bases between the two ends. There are 11 residues in the CDR3. The CDR3 loop reads CAWSVSNEQYF. CDR3 DNA: TGTGCCTGGAGTGTTTCTAACGAGCAGTACTTC.

The chain links TRBV28 to TRBJ1-5, with D possibly matching TRBD1 (6 bases). V shed 5 bases and J shed 0 bases, with 17 bases lying between them. This CDR3 contains 17 residues. The germline gives CDR1 MDHEN, CDR2 SYDVKM. The CDR3 bases are TGTGCCAGCAGTCTCCTCGGGACAACCGATAGCAATCAGCCCCAGCATTTT. This translates into CASSLLGTTDSNQPQHF.

J is TRBJ1-6 and V is TRBV28; 9 bases match TRBD1. The V and J ends lost 4 bases and 6 bases, in that order; junction bases with no gene match: 4. Germline V gives CDR1 MDHEN, CDR2 SYDVKM. The CDR3 is 15 residues long. The CDR3 loop is CASSSPGQGNSPLHF. CDR3 in DNA: TGTGCCAGCAGTTCCCCGGGACAGGGTAATTCACCCCTCCACTTT.

This chain uses TRBV15 with TRBJ2-1, with 8 nucleotides matching TRBD2. Germline-derived CDR1 and CDR2 are LNHNV and YYDKDF (reference sequence). The CDR3 loop spans 15 amino acids. The ends lost 0 bases at V and 8 bases at J; junction bases unmatched: 6. DNA for the CDR3: TGTGCCACCAGCAGAGATAAGGCGGGAGGATATGAGCAGTTCTTC. Its translation is CATSRDKAGGYEQFF. Together with reference TRBV15 and TRBJ2-1, the CDR3 gives the full variable domain: DAMVIQNPRYQVTQFGKPVTLSCSQTLNHNVMYWYQQKSSQAPKLLFHYYDKDFNNEADTPDNFQSRRPNTSFCFLDIRSPGLGDTAMYLCATSRDKAGGYEQFFGPGTRLTVL.

This chain connects TRBV28 to TRBJ2-1; a weak D match, TRBD1 (5 bases). The CDR3 sequence is 13 residues long. Germline V gene data show CDR1 as MDHEN and CDR2 as SYDVKM. Trimming took off 3 bases at V and 7 bases at J, with 10 bases between the two ends. The CDR3 DNA follows: TGTGCCAGCAGTTTCGCAGGGAATAATGAGCAGTTCTTC. This translates into CASSFAGNNEQFF.

The chain recombines TRBV5-4 with TRBJ2-3; 8 bases match TRBD1. CDR1 SGHNT and CDR2 YYREEE come from the germline V gene (reference sequence). This CDR3 region has 18 residues. V was clipped by 0 bases and J by 0 bases; unmatched bases: 9. Here the CDR3 reads CASSLEGRGPPSTDTQYF. CDR3 bases: TGTGCCAGCAGCTTGGAGGGCAGGGGGCCGCCTAGCACAGATACGCAGTATTTT.

The chain uses TRBV6-5 and TRBJ1-1, with D possibly matching TRBD1 (5 bases). This CDR3 contains 13 residues. V lost 6 bases and J lost 4, with 12 bases in between. The germline CDR1 and CDR2 sequences are MNHEY and SVGAGI. The CDR3 region has the DNA TGTGCCAGCAGAAACAGGAGGGGCACTGAAGCTTTCTTT. Translation: CASRNRRGTEAFF.

This clone was detected once. This chain's CDR3 is CASSWRDGYGYTF. The CDR3 region has the DNA TGTGCCAGCAGCTGGCGGGACGGCTATGGCTACACCTTC. The chain combines TRBV7-9 with TRBJ1-2, with D possibly TRBD1 on 5 matching bases. The CDR3 covers 13 residues. V was cut by 4 bases and J by 4 bases, with 10 bases left in between. The germline V gene encodes CDR1 SEHNR and CDR2 FQNEAQ (reference sequence).

This chain links TRBV28 with TRBJ2-5; tentative D call: TRBD1 (6 bases). This CDR3 contains 14 residues. V was clipped by 4 bases and J by 1 base, with 10 bases between them. Germline CDR1 reads MDHEN; CDR2 reads SYDVKM. The CDR3 is CASSSRGGQETQYF. The CDR3 bases are TGTGCCAGCAGTTCCAGAGGGGGCCAAGAGACCCAGTACTTC.

This clone was counted between two and nine times. V and J are TRBV5-4 and TRBJ2-7; 9 bases fit TRBD1. The V gene's germline CDR1 is SGHNT and CDR2 YYREEE (reference sequence). With V trimmed by 4 bases and J by 3 bases, 5 bases remained unmatched. The CDR3 covers 14 residues. The DNA of the CDR3 is TGTGCCAGCAGCGAGACAGGGGGAGTCTACGAGCAGTACTTC. This sequence encodes CASSETGGVYEQYF.

This chain joins TRBV28 and TRBJ2-2; 10 bases are shared with TRBD1. V lost 2 bases to trimming and J lost 2 bases; unmatched junction nucleotides: 5. Germline lookup yields CDR1 MDHEN and CDR2 SYDVKM. The CDR3 runs 17 residues. The CDR3: CASSLTGTGVNTGELFF. CDR3 DNA: TGTGCCAGCAGTTTAACCGGGACAGGGGTCAACACCGGGGAGCTGTTTTTT.

This sequence joins TRBV19 and TRBJ2-7, with TRBD1 matching 8 bases. Germline assignment: CDR1 LNHDA and CDR2 SQIVND (reference sequence). The CDR3 consists of 14 residues. J gave up 5 bases and V 3 bases, and 6 bases lay outside the gene matches. The CDR3, as DNA: TGTGCCAGTAGTATGGACAGGGCCTTCGACGAGCAGTACTTC. It is translated as CASSMDRAFDEQYF. The complete variable domain, with remaining parts taken from reference TRBV19 and TRBJ2-7, reads DGGITQSPKYLFRKEGQNVTLSCEQNLNHDAMYWYRQDPGQGLRLIYYSQIVNDFQKGDIAEGYSVSREKKESFPLTVTSAQKNPTAFYLCASSMDRAFDEQYFGPGTRLTVT.

This clone was detected only once. The J gene is TRBJ1-1, the V gene TRBV28, with D perhaps TRBD1 (5 bases). CDR1 and CDR2 (germline): MDHEN, SYDVKM. This CDR3 region has 13 residues. Trimming shortened V by 6 bases and J by 3 bases, and 11 bases separated the two germline ends. In DNA, the CDR3 is TGTGCCAGCAGGGCAGGACACCACACTGAAGCTTTCTTT. This encodes CASRAGHHTEAFF.

The chain joins TRBV4-1 to TRBJ2-4, with D unresolved. The germline V and J ends were trimmed by 2 bases and 9 bases, with 11 bases remaining between them. This CDR3 comprises 13 residues. Per the germline V gene, CDR1 is MGHRA and CDR2 is YSYEKL. The CDR3: CASSQITRGIQYF. The CDR3 coding sequence is TGCGCCAGCAGCCAAATAACCCGAGGCATTCAGTACTTC.

The chain couples TRBV5-1 to TRBJ2-5, with a tentative D call TRBD2 (5 bases). V was trimmed by 2 bases and J by 3 bases, leaving 8 bases between them. The CDR3 is made up of 13 amino acids. Germline lookup yields CDR1 SGHRS and CDR2 YFSETQ. CDR3 nucleotides: TGCGCCAGCAGCTTCGGGATTAAAGAGACCCAGTACTTC. It is translated as CASSFGIKETQYF. The full variable domain, rest sourced from reference TRBV5-1 and TRBJ2-5, is KAGVTQTPRYLIKTRGQQVTLSCSPISGHRSVSWYQQTPGQGLQFLFEYFSETQRNKGNFPGRFSGRQFSNSRSEMNVSTLELGDSALYLCASSFGIKETQYFGPGTRLLVL.

The chain links TRBV29-1 to TRBJ2-7; 13 positions agree with TRBD2. CDR1 is SQVTM, CDR2 ANQGSEA, per germline. V shed 3 bases and J 4 bases; nucleotides not matched to a gene: 6. CDR3 length: 15 residues. The CDR3: CSVERALAGGYEQYF. CDR3 DNA sequence: TGCAGCGTTGAGAGGGCACTAGCGGGAGGGTACGAGCAGTACTTC.

The chain is built from TRBV28 and TRBJ1-6; 9 bases agree with TRBD1. The CDR3 is 15 amino acids. Germline CDR1 reads MDHEN; CDR2 reads SYDVKM. Trimming at V came to 7 bases and at J to 9 bases, leaving 10 bases not matched to a gene. The CDR3 DNA follows: TGTGCCAGCAACGGTAACAGGGGGCAGGCTTCACCCCTCCACTTT. It encodes CASNGNRGQASPLHF.